The T cell receptor beta chain described here comes from a study of T cells after yellow fever vaccination. Background on the study: Preparation of fractions with low cell numbers was performed using SMART-Seq v4 Ultra Low Input.

TCRdb reanalysed the 5' RACE reads using MiXCR and keeps one entry per CDR3 protein. This repertoire shows about 400,000 distinct CDR3 sequences, around 10% found once; its top ten account for more than 15%. Germline lookup yields CDR1 MNHEY and CDR2 SMNVEV (reference sequence). Trimming took 7 bases from V and 5 from J, leaving 17 bases between them. This CDR3 comprises 14 residues. This specimen was PBMCs, taken on the day of the first yellow fever vaccination. The sequence was obtained from a man younger than 35 who received the YFV17D yellow fever vaccine. The chain links TRBV27 to TRBJ1-2; D may be TRBD1 (6 bases). For the CDR3, the DNA is TGTGCCAGCAAATTTGGGCCAGGGGCTTATGGCTACACCTTC. Protein: CASKFGPGAYGYTF.